Presented here are 16 T cell receptor beta chains from one specimen sequenced in a study of memory CD4+ T cells and cytomegalovirus serostatus. The sort gate was single viable CD3+CD4+CD8-CD45RO+ cells for memory CD4+ T cells. Produced via immunoSEQ multiplex PCR; TCRdb's table is partial and in-frame only. The sample has 45,000 to 55,000 clones, roughly four fifths seen once. The sample consisted of memory CD4+ T cells from blood. These receptors originate from an adult in good health and CMV-seronegative.

CDR3 DNA sequence: TGTGCCAGCAGCTTAGAGACAGGGACTAATGAAAAACTGTTTTTT. It translates to CASSLETGTNEKLFF. J is TRBJ1-4 and V is TRBV7-9; 7 nucleotides line up with TRBD1. V was clipped by 1 base and J by 2 bases; unmatched bases: 1. CDR1 and CDR2 from the germline V gene are SEHNR and FQNEAQ (reference sequence). This CDR3 is 15 amino acids long.

J is TRBJ2-7 and V is TRBV7-2, with 7 bases fitting TRBD2. V lost 0 bases and J lost 7; bases outside the gene matches: 0. Germline V CDR1 and CDR2: SGHTA, FQGNSA. The CDR3 runs to 12 residues. CDR3 residues: CASSLAGGEQYF. CDR3 bases: TGTGCCAGCAGCTTAGCGGGGGGGGAGCAGTACTTC.

This chain links TRBV5-1 with TRBJ1-4; D perhaps matches TRBD1 (5 bases). Germline assignment: CDR1 SGHRS and CDR2 YFSETQ. V lost 4 bases to trimming and J lost 1 base, with 11 bases between them. The CDR3 extends over 15 amino acids. CDR3: CASSPSRGTNEKLFF. The CDR3 nucleotides are TGCGCCAGCAGCCCGTCGAGGGGAACTAATGAAAAACTGTTTTTT.

This clone was counted ten times or more. The V and J genes are TRBV19 and TRBJ1-4, with unresolved D. This CDR3 is built from 13 residues. Looked up from germline, CDR1 is LNHDA and CDR2 is SQIVND (reference sequence). With 6 bases removed from V and 4 bases from J, the gap between germline ends came to 9 bases. CDR3 bases: TGTGCCAGTAGACTGGGAGTTAATGAAAAACTGTTTTTT. It translates to CASRLGVNEKLFF. Based on the CDR3 plus reference TRBV19 and TRBJ1-4, the full variable domain is DGGITQSPKYLFRKEGQNVTLSCEQNLNHDAMYWYRQDPGQGLRLIYYSQIVNDFQKGDIAEGYSVSREKKESFPLTVTSAQKNPTAFYLCASRLGVNEKLFFGSGTQLSVL.

The V call is TRBV6-6, the J call TRBJ2-1, with D perhaps given as TRBD1 or TRBD2 (5 bases each). With 6 bases removed from V and 6 bases from J, the gap between germline ends came to 15 bases. CDR3 length: 14 residues. CDR1 is MNHNY and CDR2 is SVGAGI in the germline V gene (reference sequence). The CDR3, as DNA: TGTGCCAGCAGGACCCCGGGACCTGGCAATGAGCAGTTCTTC. Translating gives CASRTPGPGNEQFF.

The rearrangement links TRBV19 to TRBJ2-7; TRBD1 agrees at 7 bases. Germline V gives CDR1 LNHDA, CDR2 SQIVND (reference sequence). Germline trimming cut 10 bases from V and 0 bases from J; bases unmatched to any gene: 6. CDR3 length: 13 amino acids. CDR3 sequence reads: CATATGSSYEQYF. The CDR3 nucleotides are TGTGCCACAGCGACAGGGAGCTCCTACGAGCAGTACTTC.

V and J are TRBV7-2 and TRBJ2-1, with 13 nucleotides matching TRBD2. Germline V gene data show CDR1 as SGHTA and CDR2 as FQGNSA. V lost 4 bases and J lost 6; bases outside the gene matches: 6. This CDR3 contains 16 residues. The CDR3 DNA sequence: TGTGCCAGCAGCTCTAGGACTAGCGGGAGTGCCAATGAGCAGTTCTTC. It is translated as CASSSRTSGSANEQFF. Together with reference TRBV7-2 and TRBJ2-1, the CDR3 gives the full variable domain: GAGVSQSPSNKVTEKGKDVELRCDPISGHTALYWYRQSLGQGLEFLIYFQGNSAPDKSGLPSDRFSAERTGGSVSTLTIQRTQQEDSAVYLCASSSRTSGSANEQFFGPGTRLTVL.

This sequence joins TRBV10-3 and TRBJ2-5; 9 nucleotides line up with TRBD2. The J call may be mistaken, given a closer DNA end match to TRBJ2-7. Germline V CDR1 and CDR2: ENHRY, SYGVKD. The length of the CDR3 is 14 residues. The CDR3 region has the DNA TGTGCCATCAGTGAGTTAGCGGGAGTAGGCGAGCAGTACTTC. Encoded protein: CAISELAGVGEQYF.

V usage is TRBV28 and J usage is TRBJ2-3; 7 nucleotides align to TRBD2. Germline V CDR1 and CDR2: MDHEN, SYDVKM. V lost 3 bases, J lost 1 base, and 7 bases stayed unmatched. The CDR3 loop spans 16 amino acids. The CDR3: CASSLGGFGGTDTQYF. CDR3 sequence (DNA): TGTGCCAGCAGTTTGGGAGGGTTTGGAGGCACAGATACGCAGTATTTT.

The chain couples TRBV9 to TRBJ1-2, with 8 bases matching TRBD1. The CDR3 sequence is 17 residues long. Germline V gene sequence: CDR1 SGDLS, CDR2 YYNGEE. Losses at the gene ends were 2 bases for V and 3 bases for J; bases not matched to a gene: 12. CDR3 sequence reads: CASSVSRDRWFDYGYTF. The CDR3 nucleotides read TGTGCCAGCAGCGTGTCCCGGGACAGGTGGTTCGACTATGGCTACACCTTC.

This chain connects TRBV27 to TRBJ2-2; 12 bases are a match to TRBD1. This CDR3 has 16 amino acids. The V gene end was trimmed by 5 bases and the J gene end by 3 bases; junction bases not matched to a gene: 4. CDR1 is MNHEY, CDR2 SMNVEV, per germline (reference sequence). This CDR3 reads CASSHGTGGYTGELFF. The CDR3 bases are TGTGCCAGCAGTCACGGGACAGGGGGCTACACCGGGGAGCTGTTTTTT.

The chain combines TRBV18 with TRBJ2-7; TRBD1 is a possible D gene (6 bases). Germline CDR1 and CDR2: KGHSH and LQKENI. Trimming cost V 1 base and J 3 bases, with 13 bases left between them. CDR3 length: 15 residues. CDR3 sequence (DNA): TGTGCCAGCTCACCACTATCTCAGGGGAACTACGAGCAGTACTTC. Its protein product is CASSPLSQGNYEQYF. The full variable domain, rest sourced from reference TRBV18 and TRBJ2-7, is NAGVMQNPRHLVRRRGQEARLRCSPMKGHSHVYWYRQLPEEGLKFMVYLQKENIIDESGMPKERFSAEFPKEGPSILRIQQVVRGDSAAYFCASSPLSQGNYEQYFGPGTRLTVT.

This chain joins TRBV30 and TRBJ2-7; TRBD2 might be the D (6 bases). Germline CDR1 and CDR2: GTSNPN and SVGIG (reference sequence). The V end lost 8 bases, the J end lost 3 bases, and 23 bases lay between the germline ends. The CDR3 sequence is 15 residues long. This CDR3 reads CAQRPGGASIYEQYF. CDR3 DNA sequence: TGTGCCCAACGTCCAGGCGGGGCTTCAATCTACGAGCAGTACTTC.

The chain carries TRBV28 and TRBJ1-1; possible D gene TRBD1, 6 bases. This CDR3 region has 12 residues. The V end was cut by 3 bases, the J end by 6 bases, with 8 bases between. Germline V gene data show CDR1 as MDHEN and CDR2 as SYDVKM. The chain's CDR3 is CASSFRGSEAFF. The CDR3 bases are TGTGCCAGCAGTTTCAGGGGCTCTGAAGCTTTCTTT.

This sequence joins TRBV5-1 and TRBJ1-4; D ambiguous. Germline values: CDR1 SGHRS, CDR2 YFSETQ. With 4 bases removed from V and 2 bases from J, the gap between germline ends came to 9 bases. The CDR3 covers 14 residues. The CDR3 nucleotides read TGCGCCAGCAGCACAACAAGTACTAATGAAAAACTGTTTTTT. Translating it yields CASSTTSTNEKLFF.

The J gene is TRBJ1-5, the V gene TRBV5-1; the D is unclear. Per germline, CDR1 SGHRS and CDR2 YFSETQ. The CDR3 consists of 15 residues. Trimming took 9 bases from V and 3 from J, leaving 19 bases between them. The DNA for the CDR3 is TGCGCCACCTTACGGACCCCGGAACCCAATCAGCCCCAGCATTTT. Protein product: CATLRTPEPNQPQHF.